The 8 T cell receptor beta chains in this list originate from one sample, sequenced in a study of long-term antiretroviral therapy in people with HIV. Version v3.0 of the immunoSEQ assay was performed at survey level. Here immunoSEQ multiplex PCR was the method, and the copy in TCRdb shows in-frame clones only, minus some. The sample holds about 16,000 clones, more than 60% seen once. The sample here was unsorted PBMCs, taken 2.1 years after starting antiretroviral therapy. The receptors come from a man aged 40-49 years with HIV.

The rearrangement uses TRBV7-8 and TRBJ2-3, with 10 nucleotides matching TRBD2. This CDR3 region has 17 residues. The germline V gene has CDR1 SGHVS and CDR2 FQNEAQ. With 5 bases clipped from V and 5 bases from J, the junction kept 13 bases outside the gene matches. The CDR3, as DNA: TGTGCCAGCAGCGTTCTACCCCTAGCGGGGGAGATAGATACGCAGTATTTT. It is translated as CASSVLPLAGEIDTQYF.

The CDR3 DNA sequence: TGTGCCAGCAGTTTTGAGACAGGGATCACCGGGGAGCTGTTTTTT. Translation gives CASSFETGITGELFF. The V call is TRBV7-2, the J call TRBJ2-2; 7 bases line up with TRBD1. Losses at the gene ends were 6 bases for V and 4 bases for J; bases not matched to a gene: 8. The CDR3 extends over 15 amino acids. The V gene's germline CDR1 is SGHTA and CDR2 FQGNSA. The full variable domain, in which reference TRBV7-2 and TRBJ2-2 provide the parts outside the CDR3, is GAGVSQSPSNKVTEKGKDVELRCDPISGHTALYWYRQSLGQGLEFLIYFQGNSAPDKSGLPSDRFSAERTGGSVSTLTIQRTQQEDSAVYLCASSFETGITGELFFGEGSRLTVL.

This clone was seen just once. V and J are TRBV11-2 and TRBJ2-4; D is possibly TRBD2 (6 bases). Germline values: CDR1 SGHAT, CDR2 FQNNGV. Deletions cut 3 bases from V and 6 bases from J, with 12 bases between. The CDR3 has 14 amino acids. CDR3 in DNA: TGTGCCAGCAGCTTCCTATTGGGGGGAAACATTCAGTACTTC. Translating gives CASSFLLGGNIQYF.

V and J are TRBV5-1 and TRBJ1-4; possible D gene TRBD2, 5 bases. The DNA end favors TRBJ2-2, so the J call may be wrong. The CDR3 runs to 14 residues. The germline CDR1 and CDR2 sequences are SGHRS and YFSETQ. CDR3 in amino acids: CASSSTPDLAELFF. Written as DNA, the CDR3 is TGCGCCAGCAGCTCGACACCAGACCTAGCGGAGCTGTTTTTT.

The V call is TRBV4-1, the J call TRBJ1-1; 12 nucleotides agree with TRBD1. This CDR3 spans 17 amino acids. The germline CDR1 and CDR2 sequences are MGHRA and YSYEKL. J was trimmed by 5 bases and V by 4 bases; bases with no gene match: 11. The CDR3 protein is CASSRPGQGAVYTEAFF. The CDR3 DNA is TGCGCCAGCAGCCGTCCGGGACAGGGGGCGGTGTATACTGAAGCTTTCTTT.

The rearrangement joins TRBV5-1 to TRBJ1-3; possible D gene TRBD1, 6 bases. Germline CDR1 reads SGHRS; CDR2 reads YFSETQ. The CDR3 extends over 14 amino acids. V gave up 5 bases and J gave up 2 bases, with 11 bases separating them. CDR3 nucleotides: TGCGCCAGCAGACCCCGGGACACTGGAAACACCATATATTTT. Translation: CASRPRDTGNTIYF.

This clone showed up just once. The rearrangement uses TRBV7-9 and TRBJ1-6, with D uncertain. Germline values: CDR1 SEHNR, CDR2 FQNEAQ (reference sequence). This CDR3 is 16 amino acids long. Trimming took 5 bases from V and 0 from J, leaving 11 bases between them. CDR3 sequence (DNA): TGTGCCAGCAGCCCAACCGTATCCTCCTATAATTCACCCCTCCACTTT. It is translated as CASSPTVSSYNSPLHF.

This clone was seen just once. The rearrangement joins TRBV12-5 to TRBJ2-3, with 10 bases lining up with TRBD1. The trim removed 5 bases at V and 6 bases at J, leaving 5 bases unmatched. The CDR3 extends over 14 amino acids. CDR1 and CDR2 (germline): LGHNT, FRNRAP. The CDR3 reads CASGPGQGGDTQYF. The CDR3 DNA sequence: TGTGCTAGTGGTCCCGGACAGGGGGGGGATACGCAGTATTTT.